This T cell receptor beta chain is from a study of tumor and adjacent non-tumor tissue in lung cancer. Background on the study: Some 4.1 million productive TCRbeta reads were obtained per sample on average.

This sample's RNA came from whole unsorted tissue. The normal lung tissue was taken more than 3 cm from the tumor edge. The germline CDR1 and CDR2 sequences are MGHRA and YSYEKL. The CDR3 sequence runs 18 residues, both termini included. Remarks on this clonotype: The DNA is omitted, as the CDR3 cannot be located on it reliably, and the CDR3 follows TCRdb's listing.

A modified ARM-PCR protocol with three rounds of nested PCR amplified TCRbeta. In TCRdb, the multiplex PCR reads were re-called with MiXCR into one record per CDR3 protein. The repertoire holds 35,000 to 55,000 distinct CDR3 sequences, with roughly 66% as singletons. The specimen was distant non-tumor lung tissue. The TCR was taken from a man aged 45-60 years with non-small cell lung cancer. This chain uses TRBV4-1 with TRBJ2-2; TRBD2 is the table's D call and was not checked against the DNA. CDR3: CASSQDPRGLAGTGSCFF.